The entry below describes one TCR beta chain. This sample stems from a study of T cell changes during pregnancy in multiple sclerosis. Sequencing used immunoSEQ multiplex PCR; TCRdb keeps in-frame clones, though not all of them. Among 20,000 to 25,000 clones, less than 95% were seen once, and the ten largest hold about 0.62%. Germline CDR1 KGHSH, CDR2 LQKENI. This CDR3 spans 17 amino acids. V was pared by 1 base and J by 4 bases, with 10 bases of the junction left unmatched. This sequence joins TRBV18 and TRBJ2-3, with 8 nucleotides matching TRBD1. The sample consisted of CD4+ T cells from peripheral blood mononuclear cells, taken in the third trimester of pregnancy. The TCR originated in a female donor with multiple sclerosis, enrolled in a pregnancy study. The CDR3 spells CASSPRLLGTGPDTQYF. DNA of the CDR3: TGTGCCAGCTCACCACGGCTCTTGGGGACAGGTCCAGATACGCAGTATTTT.